This T cell receptor beta chain was identified in a study of Ad26.COV2.S vaccination and SARS-CoV-2 variants. This table comes from immunoSEQ multiplex PCR, and its TCRdb copy is limited to in-frame clones, with some not included. The sample contains nearly 400,000 clones, around nine tenths of which appear only once. As to treatment: some 19 received Ad26.COV2.S at low or high dose, single or two shots; about five received placebo; per-sample allocation not given. Specimen acquisition occurred on day 63 following the initial vaccine or placebo injection. What was given as vaccine was an Ad26 vector encoding Wuhan-strain SARS-CoV-2 spike. Looked up from germline, CDR1 is SEHNR and CDR2 is FQNEAQ (reference sequence). Trimming shortened V by 6 bases and J by 2 bases, and 7 bases separated the two germline ends. The length of the CDR3 is 12 residues.

The chain has TRBV7-9 and TRBJ1-1; D gene uncertain. The clonotype comes from a person between 18 and 65 years old who received the Ad26.COV2.S COVID-19 vaccine or a placebo. This specimen was peripheral blood, taken in a trial of Ad26.COV2.S vaccine versus placebo. Here the CDR3 reads CASRLLNTEAFF. In DNA form, the CDR3 reads TGTGCCAGCAGACTACTAAACACTGAAGCTTTCTTT.